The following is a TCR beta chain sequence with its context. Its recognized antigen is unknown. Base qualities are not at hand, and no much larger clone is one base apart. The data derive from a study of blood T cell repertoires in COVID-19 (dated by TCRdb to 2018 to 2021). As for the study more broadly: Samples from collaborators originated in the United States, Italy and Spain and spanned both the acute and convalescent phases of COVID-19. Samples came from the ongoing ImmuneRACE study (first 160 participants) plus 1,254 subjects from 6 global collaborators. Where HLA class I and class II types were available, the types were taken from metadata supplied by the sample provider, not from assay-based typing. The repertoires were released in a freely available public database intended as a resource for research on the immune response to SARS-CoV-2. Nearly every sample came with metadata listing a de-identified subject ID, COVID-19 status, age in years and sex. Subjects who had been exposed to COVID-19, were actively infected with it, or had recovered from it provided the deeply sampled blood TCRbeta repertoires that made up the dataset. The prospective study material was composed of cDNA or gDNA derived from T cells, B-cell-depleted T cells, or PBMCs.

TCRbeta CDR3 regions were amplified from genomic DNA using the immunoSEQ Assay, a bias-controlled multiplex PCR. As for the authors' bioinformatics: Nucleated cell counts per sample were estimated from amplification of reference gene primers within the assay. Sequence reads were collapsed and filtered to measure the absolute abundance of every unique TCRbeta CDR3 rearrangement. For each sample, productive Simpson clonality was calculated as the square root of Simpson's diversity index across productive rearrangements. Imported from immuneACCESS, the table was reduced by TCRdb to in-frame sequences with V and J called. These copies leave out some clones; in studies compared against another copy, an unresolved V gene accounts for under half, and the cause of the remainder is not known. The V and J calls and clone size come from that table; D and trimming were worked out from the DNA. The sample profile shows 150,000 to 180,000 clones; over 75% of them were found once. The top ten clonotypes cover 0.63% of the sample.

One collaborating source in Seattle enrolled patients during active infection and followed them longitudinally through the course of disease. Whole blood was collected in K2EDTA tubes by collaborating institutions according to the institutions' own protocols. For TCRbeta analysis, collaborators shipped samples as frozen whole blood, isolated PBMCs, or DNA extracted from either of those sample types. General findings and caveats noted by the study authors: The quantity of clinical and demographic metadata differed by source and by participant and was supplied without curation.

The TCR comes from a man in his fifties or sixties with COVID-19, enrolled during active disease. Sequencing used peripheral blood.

The nucleotide sequence is TGCGCCAGCAGCTTGAGACTAGCGGGACAGGAGACCCAGTACTTC. It translates to CASSLRLAGQETQYF. The chain joins TRBV5-1 to TRBJ2-5; 11 middle bases align to TRBD2. The CDR3 starts with the cysteine, ends with the phenylalanine, and has 15 residues. This entry keeps only the CDR3 DNA: 45 bases, framed from base 1. Clipping removes 1 base from V and 5 bases from J, with 4 as the unmatched junction base count. As encoded in the germline V gene, CDR1 is SGHRS while CDR2 is YFSETQ.